These 4 T cell receptor beta chains originate from one sample sequenced in a study of T cell repertoires in cytomegalovirus infection. One entry per CDR3 protein results from TCRdb running MiXCR on the reads. The sample lists 750,000 to 900,000 distinct CDR3 sequences; 25% to 35% were seen once. Their cognate antigens are unknown. This material consisted of cultured CD8+ T cells from PBMCs, taken from culture after CMV antigen stimulation. The receptors here all came from a human donor in good health (CMV status not recorded). Some clones in this sample may be carry-over from other donors' samples.

V gene TRBV12-3 or TRBV12-4 combines with J gene TRBJ1-5, with D perhaps matching TRBD1 (5 bases). The ends were cut back, 6 bases at V and 1 base at J, with 10 bases in the middle. The CDR3 sequence is 14 residues long. The CDR3 sequence: CASRSRGSNQPQHF. The CDR3, as DNA: TGTGCCAGCAGGTCCCGGGGGAGCAATCAGCCCCAGCATTTT.

J is TRBJ2-7 and V is TRBV4-2; D is possibly TRBD1 (6 bases). CDR1 is LGHNA and CDR2 is YNFKEQ in the germline V gene. The CDR3 consists of 15 residues. With 1 base removed from V and 2 bases from J, the gap between germline ends came to 12 bases. For the CDR3, the DNA is TGTGCCAGCAGCCAAGTCTACAGGGAAACCTACGAGCAGTACTTC. As protein: CASSQVYRETYEQYF.

This rearrangement joins TRBV7-9 to TRBJ1-5; D is undetermined. CDR3 length: 12 amino acids. V lost 0 bases to trimming and J lost 6 bases, with 3 bases between them. The germline V gene has CDR1 SEHNR and CDR2 FQNEAQ (reference sequence). CDR3 residues: CASSLAAQPQHF. Here the CDR3 DNA reads TGTGCCAGCAGCTTAGCCGCTCAGCCCCAGCATTTT. The whole variable domain, remainder taken from reference TRBV7-9 and TRBJ1-5, is DTGVSQNPRHKITKRGQNVTFRCDPISEHNRLYWYRQTLGQGPEFLTYFQNEAQLEKSRLLSDRFSAERPKGSFSTLEIQRTEQGDSAMYLCASSLAAQPQHFGDGTRLSIL.

The rearrangement links TRBV24-1 to TRBJ2-1; D might be TRBD2 (7 bases). This CDR3 has 14 residues. Germline CDR1 reads KGHDR; CDR2 reads SFDVKD. Trimming stripped 3 bases from V and 6 bases from J, with 11 bases between. Here the CDR3 reads CATSDAGAFNEQFF. DNA for the CDR3: TGTGCCACCAGTGATGCGGGGGCATTCAATGAGCAGTTCTTC.